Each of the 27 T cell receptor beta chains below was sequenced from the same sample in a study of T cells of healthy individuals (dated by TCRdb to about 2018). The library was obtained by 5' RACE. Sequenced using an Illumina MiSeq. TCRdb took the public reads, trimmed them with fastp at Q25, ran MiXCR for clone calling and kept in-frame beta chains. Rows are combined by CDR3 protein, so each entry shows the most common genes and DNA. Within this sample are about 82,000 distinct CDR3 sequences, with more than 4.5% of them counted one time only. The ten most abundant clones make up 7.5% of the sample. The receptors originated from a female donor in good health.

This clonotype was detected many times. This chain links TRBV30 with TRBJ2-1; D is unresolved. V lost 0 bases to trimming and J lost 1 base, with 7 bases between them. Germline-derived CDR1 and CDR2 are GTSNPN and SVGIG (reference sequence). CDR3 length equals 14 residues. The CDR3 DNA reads TGTGCCTGGAGTGTACCCACTTCCTACAATGAGCAGTTCTTC. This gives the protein CAWSVPTSYNEQFF.

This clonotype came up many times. The CDR3 here is CASTRTSGSVLGNEQFF. The CDR3 region has the DNA TGTGCCAGCACCCGGACTAGCGGGAGTGTTTTGGGCAATGAGCAGTTCTTC. This sequence joins TRBV6-2 or TRBV6-3 and TRBJ2-1; 13 bases are shared with TRBD2. Germline CDR1 MNHEY, CDR2 SVGEGT. The CDR3 length is 17 residues. V was pared by 7 bases and J by 6 bases, with 12 bases of the junction left unmatched.

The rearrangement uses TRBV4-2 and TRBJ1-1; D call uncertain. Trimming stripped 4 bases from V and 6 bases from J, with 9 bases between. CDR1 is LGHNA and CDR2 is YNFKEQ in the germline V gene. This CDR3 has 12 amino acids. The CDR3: CASSPDHAEAFF. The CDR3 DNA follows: TGTGCCAGCAGCCCAGACCACGCTGAAGCTTTCTTT.

CDR3 loop: CASSLDAGTEAFF. The CDR3 DNA sequence: TGTGCCAGCAGCTTGGATGCGGGCACTGAAGCTTTCTTT. The chain uses TRBV5-5 and TRBJ1-1; D call uncertain. Germline V gene lookup returns CDR1 SGHKS and CDR2 YYEKEE (reference sequence). The CDR3 sequence is 13 residues long. The V and J ends lost 0 bases and 4 bases respectively, with 7 bases between them. Supplemented by reference TRBV5-5 and TRBJ1-1, the full variable domain reads DAGVTQSPTHLIKTRGQQVTLRCSPISGHKSVSWYQQVLGQGPQFIFQYYEKEERGRGNFPDRFSARQFPNYSSELNVNALLLGDSALYLCASSLDAGTEAFFGQGTRLTVV.

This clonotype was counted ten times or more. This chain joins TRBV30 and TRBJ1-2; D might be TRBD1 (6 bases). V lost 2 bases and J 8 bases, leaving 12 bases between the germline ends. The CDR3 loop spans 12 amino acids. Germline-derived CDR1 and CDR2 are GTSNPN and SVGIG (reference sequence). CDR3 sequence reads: CAWSPGTSGYTF. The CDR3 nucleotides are TGTGCCTGGAGTCCAGGGACATCAGGCTACACCTTC.

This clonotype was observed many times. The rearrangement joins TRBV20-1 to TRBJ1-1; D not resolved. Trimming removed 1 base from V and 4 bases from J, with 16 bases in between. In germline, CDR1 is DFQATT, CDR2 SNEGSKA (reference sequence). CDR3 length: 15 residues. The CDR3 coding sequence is TGCAGTGCTAGAGTTGGTCCCTCTTCGGGCACTGAAGCTTTCTTT. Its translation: CSARVGPSSGTEAFF.

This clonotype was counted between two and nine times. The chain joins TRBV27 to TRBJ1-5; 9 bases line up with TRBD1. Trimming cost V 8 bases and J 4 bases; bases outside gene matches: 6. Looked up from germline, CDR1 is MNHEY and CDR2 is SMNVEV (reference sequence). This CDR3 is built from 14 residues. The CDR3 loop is CASGEGQGNQPQHF. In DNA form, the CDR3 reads TGTGCCAGCGGAGAGGGACAGGGAAATCAGCCCCAGCATTTT.

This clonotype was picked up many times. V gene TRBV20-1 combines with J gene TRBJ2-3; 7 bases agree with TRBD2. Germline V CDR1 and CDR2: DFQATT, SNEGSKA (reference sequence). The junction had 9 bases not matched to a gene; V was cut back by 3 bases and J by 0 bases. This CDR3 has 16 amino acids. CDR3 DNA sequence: TGCAGTGCTAGCATTCATAGCGGGCAAAGCACAGATACGCAGTATTTT. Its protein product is CSASIHSGQSTDTQYF.

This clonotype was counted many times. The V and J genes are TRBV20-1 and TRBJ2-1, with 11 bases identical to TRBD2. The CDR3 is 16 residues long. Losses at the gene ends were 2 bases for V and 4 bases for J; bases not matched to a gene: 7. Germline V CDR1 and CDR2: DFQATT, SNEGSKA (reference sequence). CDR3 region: CSARHATSGRYNEQFF. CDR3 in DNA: TGCAGTGCTAGACATGCTACTAGCGGGAGATACAATGAGCAGTTCTTC.

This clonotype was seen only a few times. Here the CDR3 reads CASSPGDGTGVGYTF. The CDR3 DNA sequence: TGTGCCAGCAGCCCAGGAGACGGGACAGGGGTTGGCTACACCTTC. The chain combines TRBV7-9 with TRBJ1-2, with 10 bases that match TRBD1. Germline V gene lookup returns CDR1 SEHNR and CDR2 FQNEAQ (reference sequence). The CDR3 contains 15 residues. The ends lost 5 bases at V and 7 bases at J; junction bases unmatched: 10. Filled out from reference TRBV7-9 and TRBJ1-2, the complete variable domain reads DTGVSQNPRHKITKRGQNVTFRCDPISEHNRLYWYRQTLGQGPEFLTYFQNEAQLEKSRLLSDRFSAERPKGSFSTLEIQRTEQGDSAMYLCASSPGDGTGVGYTFGSGTRLTVV.

The CDR3 nucleotides are TGTGCCAGCAGCTTAGTTAAGGGATCGGGCAATGAGCAGTTCTTC. Translated, it gives CASSLVKGSGNEQFF. The chain combines TRBV7-9 with TRBJ2-1; no reliable D call. CDR1 is SEHNR and CDR2 is FQNEAQ in the germline V gene (reference sequence). This CDR3 is 15 amino acids long. The ends were cut back, 1 base at V and 6 bases at J, with 13 bases in the middle.

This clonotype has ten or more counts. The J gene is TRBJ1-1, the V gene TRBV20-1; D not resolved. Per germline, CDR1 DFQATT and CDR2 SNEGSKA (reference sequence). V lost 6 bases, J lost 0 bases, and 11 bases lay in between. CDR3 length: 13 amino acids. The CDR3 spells CSAMRSMNTEAFF. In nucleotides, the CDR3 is TGCAGTGCCATGCGGAGCATGAACACTGAAGCTTTCTTT.

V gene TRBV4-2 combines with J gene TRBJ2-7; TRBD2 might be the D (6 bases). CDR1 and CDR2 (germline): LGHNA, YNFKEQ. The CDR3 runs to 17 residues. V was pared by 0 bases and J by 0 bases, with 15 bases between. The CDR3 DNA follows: TGTGCCAGCAGCCAAGAACAGGTAGCGGAAAGCTCCTACGAGCAGTACTTC. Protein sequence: CASSQEQVAESSYEQYF.

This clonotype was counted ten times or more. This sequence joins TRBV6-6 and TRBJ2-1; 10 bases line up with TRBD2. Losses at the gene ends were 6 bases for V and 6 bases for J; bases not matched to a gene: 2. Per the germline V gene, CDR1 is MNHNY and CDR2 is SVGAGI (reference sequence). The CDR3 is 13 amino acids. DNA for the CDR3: TGTGCCAGCAGCACTAGCGGGACCAATGAGCAGTTCTTC. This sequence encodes CASSTSGTNEQFF.

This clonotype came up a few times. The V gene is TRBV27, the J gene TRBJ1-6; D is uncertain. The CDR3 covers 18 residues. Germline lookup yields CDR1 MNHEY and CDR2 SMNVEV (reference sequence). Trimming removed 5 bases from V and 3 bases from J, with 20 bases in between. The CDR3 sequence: CASSPTSLGPFYNSPLHF. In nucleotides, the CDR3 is TGTGCCAGCAGTCCCACCAGCTTAGGGCCCTTCTATAATTCACCCCTCCACTTT.

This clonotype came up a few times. CDR3 region: CSATNLAGVSNEQFF. The CDR3 DNA reads as TGCAGTGCTACTAACCTAGCGGGAGTAAGTAATGAGCAGTTCTTC. The chain joins TRBV20-1 to TRBJ2-1; 10 bases line up with TRBD2. Trimming at V came to 4 bases and at J to 7 bases, leaving 10 bases not matched to a gene. CDR1 DFQATT and CDR2 SNEGSKA come from the germline V gene (reference sequence). This CDR3 is 15 amino acids long.

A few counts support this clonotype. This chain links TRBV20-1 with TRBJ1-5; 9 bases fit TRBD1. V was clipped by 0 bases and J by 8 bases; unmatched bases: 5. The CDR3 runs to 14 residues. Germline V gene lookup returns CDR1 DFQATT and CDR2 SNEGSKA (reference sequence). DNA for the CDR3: TGCAGTGCTAGAGACTCCACAGGGGGCGAGCCCCAGCATTTT. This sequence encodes CSARDSTGGEPQHF.

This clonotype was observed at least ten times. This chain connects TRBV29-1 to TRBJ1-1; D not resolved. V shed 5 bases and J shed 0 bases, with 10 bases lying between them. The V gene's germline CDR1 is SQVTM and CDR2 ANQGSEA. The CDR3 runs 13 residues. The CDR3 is CSVWTGMNTEAFF. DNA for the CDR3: TGCAGCGTTTGGACTGGAATGAACACTGAAGCTTTCTTT.

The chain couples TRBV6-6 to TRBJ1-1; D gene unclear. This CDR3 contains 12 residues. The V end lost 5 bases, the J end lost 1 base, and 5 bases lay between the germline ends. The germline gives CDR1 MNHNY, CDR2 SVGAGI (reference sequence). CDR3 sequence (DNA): TGTGCCAGCAGTGCCCCGAACACTGAAGCTTTCTTT. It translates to CASSAPNTEAFF.

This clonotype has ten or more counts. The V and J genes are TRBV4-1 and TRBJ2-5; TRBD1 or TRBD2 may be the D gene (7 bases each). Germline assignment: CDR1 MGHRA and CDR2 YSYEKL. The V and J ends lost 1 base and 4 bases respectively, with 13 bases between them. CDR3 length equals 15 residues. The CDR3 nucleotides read TGCGCCAGCAGCCAAGTTGGCAGGGGGGGAGAGACCCAGTACTTC. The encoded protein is CASSQVGRGGETQYF.

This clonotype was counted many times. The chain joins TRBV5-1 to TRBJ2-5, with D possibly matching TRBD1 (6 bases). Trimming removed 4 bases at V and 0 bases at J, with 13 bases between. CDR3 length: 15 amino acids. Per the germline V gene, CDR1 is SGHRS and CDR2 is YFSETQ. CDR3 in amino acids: CASSPEDRYQETQYF. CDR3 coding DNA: TGCGCCAGCAGCCCCGAGGACAGATACCAAGAGACCCAGTACTTC. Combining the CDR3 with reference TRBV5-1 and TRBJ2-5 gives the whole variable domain KAGVTQTPRYLIKTRGQQVTLSCSPISGHRSVSWYQQTPGQGLQFLFEYFSETQRNKGNFPGRFSGRQFSNSRSEMNVSTLELGDSALYLCASSPEDRYQETQYFGPGTRLLVL.

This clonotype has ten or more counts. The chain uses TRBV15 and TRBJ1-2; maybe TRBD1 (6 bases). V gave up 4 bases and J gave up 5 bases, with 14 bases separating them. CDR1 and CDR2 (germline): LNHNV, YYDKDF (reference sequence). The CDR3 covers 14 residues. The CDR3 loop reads CATSKDRSTYGYTF. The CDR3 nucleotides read TGTGCCACCAGCAAGGACAGATCCACTTATGGCTACACCTTC.

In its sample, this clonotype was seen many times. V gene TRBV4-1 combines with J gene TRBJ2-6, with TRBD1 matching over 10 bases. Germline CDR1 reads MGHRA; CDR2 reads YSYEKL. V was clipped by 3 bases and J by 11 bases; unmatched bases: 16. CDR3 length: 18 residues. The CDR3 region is CASSQPRSGTGDLDVLTF. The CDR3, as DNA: TGCGCCAGCAGCCAGCCACGCTCCGGGACAGGGGATTTAGACGTCCTGACTTTC.

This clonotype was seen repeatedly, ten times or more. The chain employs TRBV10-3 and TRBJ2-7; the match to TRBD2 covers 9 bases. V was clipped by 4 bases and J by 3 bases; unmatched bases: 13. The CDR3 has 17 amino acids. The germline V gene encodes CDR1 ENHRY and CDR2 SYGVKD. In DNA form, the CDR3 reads TGTGCCATCAGTGCAGGGGTAGGCGGGAGGGTCCTCTACGAGCAGTACTTC. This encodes CAISAGVGGRVLYEQYF.

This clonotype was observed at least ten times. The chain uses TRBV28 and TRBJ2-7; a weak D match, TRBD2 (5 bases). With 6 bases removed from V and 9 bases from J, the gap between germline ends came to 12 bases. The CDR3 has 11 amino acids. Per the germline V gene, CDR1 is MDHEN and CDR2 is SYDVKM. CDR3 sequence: CASSSGAGQYF. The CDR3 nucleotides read TGTGCCAGCAGCTCCGGCGCGGGGCAGTACTTC.

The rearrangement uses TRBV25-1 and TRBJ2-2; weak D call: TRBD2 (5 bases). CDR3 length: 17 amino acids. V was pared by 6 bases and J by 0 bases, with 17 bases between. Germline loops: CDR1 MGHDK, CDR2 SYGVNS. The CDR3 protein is CASSPLGILANTGELFF. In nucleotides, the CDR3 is TGTGCCAGCAGCCCGCTCGGGATCCTGGCGAACACCGGGGAGCTGTTTTTT.

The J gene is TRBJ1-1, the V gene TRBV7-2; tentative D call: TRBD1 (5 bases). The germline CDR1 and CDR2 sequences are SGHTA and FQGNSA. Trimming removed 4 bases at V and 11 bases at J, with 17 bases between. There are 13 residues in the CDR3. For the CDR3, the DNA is TGTGCCAGCAGCTCGTACCCAGGGTCTTTGGCTTTCTTT. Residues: CASSSYPGSLAFF.